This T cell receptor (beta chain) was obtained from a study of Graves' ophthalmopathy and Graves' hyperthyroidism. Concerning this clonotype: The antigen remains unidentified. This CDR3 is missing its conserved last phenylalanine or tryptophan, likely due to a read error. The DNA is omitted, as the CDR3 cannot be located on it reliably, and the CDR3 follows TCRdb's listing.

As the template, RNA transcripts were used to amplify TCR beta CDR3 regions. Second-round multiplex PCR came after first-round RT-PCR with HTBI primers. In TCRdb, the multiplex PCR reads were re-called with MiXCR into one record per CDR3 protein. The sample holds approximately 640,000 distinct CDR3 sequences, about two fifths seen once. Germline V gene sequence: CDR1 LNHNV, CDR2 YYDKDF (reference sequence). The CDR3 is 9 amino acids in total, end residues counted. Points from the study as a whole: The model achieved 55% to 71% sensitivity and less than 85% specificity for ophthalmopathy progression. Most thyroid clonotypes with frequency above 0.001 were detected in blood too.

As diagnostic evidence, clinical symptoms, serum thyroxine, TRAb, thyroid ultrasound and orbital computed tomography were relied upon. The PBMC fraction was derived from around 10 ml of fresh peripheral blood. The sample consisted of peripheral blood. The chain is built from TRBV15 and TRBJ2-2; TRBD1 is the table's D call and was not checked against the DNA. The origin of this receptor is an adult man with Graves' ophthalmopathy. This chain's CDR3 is CATSRVPSQ.